Given below is one T cell receptor beta chain in context. Its antigen is undetermined. This sample is part of a study of radiotherapy plus CTLA-4 blockade in lung cancer. Overall study results and limits: Clones of tumor-derived TCRs expanded in blood after radiotherapy plus ipilimumab.

The germline V gene has CDR1 MNHEY and CDR2 SMNVEV (reference sequence). The CDR3 consists of 15 residues. V trimming: 4 bases; J trimming: 1 base; junction bases outside the gene matches: 3. Generated by immunoSEQ multiplex PCR, the TCRdb table keeps only in-frame clones and is missing some. The table includes tens of thousands of clones, under 90% detected once. The study gave focal radiation plus ipilimumab CTLA-4 blockade to patients with chemo-refractory metastatic non-small-cell lung cancer. The J gene is TRBJ1-3, the V gene TRBV27; TRBD1 matches at 8 bases. This receptor was taken from a human donor with non-small cell lung cancer who had stable disease on radiotherapy plus ipilimumab. Source: peripheral blood, taken from a patient treated with radiotherapy plus ipilimumab. The chain's CDR3 is CASSSDRGSGNTIYF. The CDR3 bases are TGTGCCAGCAGTTCAGACAGGGGATCTGGAAACACCATATATTTT.